The clone carrying this TCR beta chain has only a few counts. Its specificity is unknown. The data were taken from a study of early stage breast cancer tumors. Overall study context: Most of the 16 invasive tumors were ER+, PR+ and HER2-. Approximately 10-fold was the mean read coverage per sample. Study-wide results and caveats: Tumors had approximately 2.5-fold higher T cell density than normal breast.

V gave up 0 bases and J gave up 6 bases, with 14 bases separating them. This CDR3 contains 15 residues. Germline values: CDR1 SGHNT, CDR2 YYREEE (reference sequence). TCRdb's copy holds only in-frame clones and misses some; the assay was immunoSEQ multiplex PCR. The repertoire holds around 51,000 clones, over 75% seen once, with 3% to 4% in the top ten. This chain links TRBV5-4 with TRBJ2-3; possible D gene TRBD2, 5 bases. This clonotype was sampled from a person in their forties with breast cancer. Sequencing used blood. CDR3 sequence reads: CASSLGGRLGDTQYF. The CDR3 DNA reads as TGTGCCAGCAGCTTGGGAGGGAGATTGGGGGATACGCAGTATTTT.